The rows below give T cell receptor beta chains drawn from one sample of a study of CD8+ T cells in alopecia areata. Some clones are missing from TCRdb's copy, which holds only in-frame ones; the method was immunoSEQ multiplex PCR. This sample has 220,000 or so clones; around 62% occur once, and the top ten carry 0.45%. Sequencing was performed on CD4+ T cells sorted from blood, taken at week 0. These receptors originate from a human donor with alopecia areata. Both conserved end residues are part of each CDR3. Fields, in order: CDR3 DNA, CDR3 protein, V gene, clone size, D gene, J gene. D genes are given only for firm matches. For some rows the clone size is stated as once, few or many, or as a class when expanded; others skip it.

TGTGCCTGCTATGAGGGAGACCTCCCACCTTTCTTT | CACYEGDLPPFF | TRBV30 | once | - | TRBJ1-1
TGTGCCAGCAGCGTAGTAGACTCCGGGGAGCTGTTTTTT | CASSVVDSGELFF | TRBV9 | - | - | TRBJ2-2
TGTGCCAGCAGCCAAGAGATGCAGACATATGGCTACACCTTC | CASSQEMQTYGYTF | TRBV14 | few | - | TRBJ1-2
TGTGCCAGCAGGGTCGGACAGGGGAACACTGAAGCTTTCTTT | CASRVGQGNTEAFF | TRBV6-5 | - | TRBD1 | TRBJ1-1
TGTGCCTGGAACGGACCGCTGGACACAGATACGCAGTATTTT | CAWNGPLDTDTQYF | TRBV30 | - | - | TRBJ2-3
TGTGCCAGCAGCCAAGTGTCGGGGAACGAGCAGTACTTC | CASSQVSGNEQYF | TRBV4-2 | - | - | TRBJ2-7
TGTGCCAGCAGTGTTTCGGGGCATGAAGCTTTCTTT | CASSVSGHEAFF | TRBV25-1 | - | - | TRBJ1-1
TGTGCCAGCAGCTTAGGAGTAGGGGCGGGCAATGAGCAGTTCTTC | CASSLGVGAGNEQFF | TRBV7-9 | - | - | TRBJ2-1
TGTGCCAGCAGCTTTGACAGCCCTTCCTACAATGAGCAGTTCTTC | CASSFDSPSYNEQFF | TRBV5-4 | - | - | TRBJ2-1
TGTGCCAGCAGCCGCGGGCGGGGGGCAATGGCAGATACGCAGTATTTT | CASSRGRGAMADTQYF | TRBV6-6 | once | TRBD2 | TRBJ2-3
TGCAGCGTTGGTGGGGTCGACTATGGCTACACCTTC | CSVGGVDYGYTF | TRBV29-1 | - | - | TRBJ1-2
TGTGCCAGCAGCTTGGCCGACTTCTTTAGCGGGAGGGCAGATACGCAGTATTTT | CASSLADFFSGRADTQYF | TRBV7-2 | - | TRBD2 | TRBJ2-3
TGTGCCAACCCGAACCTGGACAGGACCAAAAACATTCAGTACTTC | CANPNLDRTKNIQYF | TRBV7-3 | - | TRBD1 | TRBJ2-4
TGCGCCAGCAGCTTGGTTACCGGATCTCCCCAGCATTTT | CASSLVTGSPQHF | TRBV5-1 | few | - | TRBJ1-5
TGTGCCAGCAGGGATCAGGGGGGGATCAATGAGCAGTTCTTC | CASRDQGGINEQFF | TRBV27 | - | - | TRBJ2-1
TGCGCCAGCAGACCCTCTCAGGGGGTTTCGGGTCACGGGGAGCTGTTTTTT | CASRPSQGVSGHGELFF | TRBV23-1 | - | TRBD1 | TRBJ2-2
TGTGCCAGCATTGAGGCACCTCTGAATGGCTACACCTTC | CASIEAPLNGYTF | TRBV2 | few | - | TRBJ1-2
TGCGCCAGCAGTCAATCAGTACCAGCGCCTGTCTCCTACAATGAGCAGTTCTTC | CASSQSVPAPVSYNEQFF | TRBV23-1 | few | - | TRBJ2-1
TGTGCCAGCAGCTTGTTTGTCCGCCTCCCTTATGGCTACACCTTC | CASSLFVRLPYGYTF | TRBV5-6 | once | - | TRBJ1-2
TGTGCCAGCAGCCGCGCCGACTACAATGAGCAGTTCTTC | CASSRADYNEQFF | TRBV11-2 | few | - | TRBJ2-1
TGTGCCTGGAGTGTAGCCTCGGAATGGGATGGTACGCAGTATTTT | CAWSVASEWDGTQYF | TRBV30 | few | - | TRBJ2-3
TGTGCCAGCAGCTCCGATATCAGAGAAAAACTGTTTTTT | CASSSDIREKLFF | TRBV6-5 | - | - | TRBJ1-4
TGCGCCAGCAGGCAGCAGGGGGTAGGGACTGAAGCTTTCTTT | CASRQQGVGTEAFF | TRBV4-1 | - | TRBD1 | TRBJ1-1
TGTGCCAGCAGAGCGGGGGCCAATGGCTACACCTTC | CASRAGANGYTF | TRBV2 | - | - | TRBJ1-2
TGTGCCAGCAGCCCTAGCCCGACCCGGGGGCGCGGGACTGAAGCTTTCTTT | CASSPSPTRGRGTEAFF | TRBV5-4 | - | - | TRBJ1-1
TGTGCCAGCAGCATCCGCTCCGGGACAGCTGCTTATAGCAATCAGCCCCAGCATTTT | CASSIRSGTAAYSNQPQHF | TRBV9 | - | TRBD1 | TRBJ1-5
TGTGCCTGGAGAGGTCAGGGCGATTCACCCCTCCACTTT | CAWRGQGDSPLHF | TRBV30 | once | - | TRBJ1-6
TGTGCCAGCAGCTTAGACAGGGGAGAGACCCAGTACTTC | CASSLDRGETQYF | TRBV7-2 | - | TRBD1 | TRBJ2-5
TGTGCCAGCAGCTCGGAGGAGGGGGCACACACTGAAGCTTTCTTT | CASSSEEGAHTEAFF | TRBV7-9 | - | TRBD1 | TRBJ1-1
TGCGCCAGCAGCTTAGGGACAGGGGGTGAAGATACGCAGTATTTT | CASSLGTGGEDTQYF | TRBV5-1 | - | TRBD1 | TRBJ2-3
TGTGCCAGCAGCTCGCCCGGGACAGGGGGACCGGATACGCAGTATTTT | CASSSPGTGGPDTQYF | TRBV7-9 | - | TRBD1 | TRBJ2-3
TGTGCCAGCAGTACCGTTGGCACCGGGGAGCTGTTTTTT | CASSTVGTGELFF | TRBV5-6 | once | - | TRBJ2-2
TGTGCCATCACCGAGGGGTATGGCTACACCTTC | CAITEGYGYTF | TRBV10-3 | - | - | TRBJ1-2
TGCAGCGTTGCATCTAGCGGGGGAAGCGGGAGGGAGCTGTTTTTT | CSVASSGGSGRELFF | TRBV29-1 | - | TRBD2 | TRBJ2-2
TGCAGCGGAGGTGGACAGGGTTATGGCTACACCTTC | CSGGGQGYGYTF | TRBV29-1 | - | TRBD1 | TRBJ1-2
TGTGCCAGCAGTGAGTTGTTTTTGGAGCAGTACTTC | CASSELFLEQYF | TRBV2 | many | - | TRBJ2-7
TGTGCCACCCAGCGGGAGGGCCGGTACGAGCAGTACTTC | CATQREGRYEQYF | TRBV4-2 | - | TRBD2 | TRBJ2-7
TGTGCCAGCAGCCTGGGGGGGCCAGGTCAGCCCCAGCATTTT | CASSLGGPGQPQHF | TRBV7-2 | once | - | TRBJ1-5
TGTGCCAGTAGAGAGACAGGGGATTGGGCTAATCAGCCCCAGCATTTT | CASRETGDWANQPQHF | TRBV19 | - | TRBD1 | TRBJ1-5
TGTGCCAGCAGTCCGGTTGGGGTGCGTAATCAGCCCCAGCATTTT | CASSPVGVRNQPQHF | TRBV27 | - | - | TRBJ1-5
TGTGCCAGCAGCCTTGGGACAGGTCTCGAAAAACTGTTTTTT | CASSLGTGLEKLFF | TRBV7-9 | few | TRBD1 | TRBJ1-4
TGTGCCTGGGGCTCTAACTATGGCTACACCTTC | CAWGSNYGYTF | TRBV30 | - | - | TRBJ1-2
TGTGCCTGGGCCCCGCGGGAGCAGTTCTTC | CAWAPREQFF | TRBV30 | - | - | TRBJ2-1
TGTGCCAGCAGCGAGCAGCAGGGGGCCACAGATACGCAGTATTTT | CASSEQQGATDTQYF | TRBV6-4 | - | TRBD1 | TRBJ2-3
TGTGCCAGTAGTGACAGGGCCTATAATTCACCCCTCCACTTT | CASSDRAYNSPLHF | TRBV25-1 | - | TRBD1 | TRBJ1-6
TGCGCCAGCAGCTCTACCATTTCCCGACCTTACGAGCAGTACTTC | CASSSTISRPYEQYF | TRBV5-1 | - | - | TRBJ2-7
TGTGCCAGCAGCTCCGGACTAGCGGGCAACACCGGGGAGCTGTTTTTT | CASSSGLAGNTGELFF | TRBV7-8 | - | TRBD2 | TRBJ2-2
TGCAGCGTTGACAGGGGGCGGGGGAACACTGAAGCTTTCTTT | CSVDRGRGNTEAFF | TRBV29-1 | - | TRBD1 | TRBJ1-1
TGCGCCAGCAGCCAACACTCCTCCTATCAGCCCCAGCATTTT | CASSQHSSYQPQHF | TRBV4-1 | - | - | TRBJ1-5
TGTGCCAGCAGCTTGACAGGGGGCAATCAGCCCCAGCATTTT | CASSLTGGNQPQHF | TRBV7-8 | few | TRBD1 | TRBJ1-5
TGCAGCGTTGAAGGACGGGGAAAGTCCTACAATGAGCAGTTCTTC | CSVEGRGKSYNEQFF | TRBV29-1 | - | - | TRBJ2-1
TGTGCCAGCAGTTCGAGGACATTTTCGGAAAAACTGTTTTTT | CASSSRTFSEKLFF | TRBV25-1 | - | - | TRBJ1-4
TGTGCCTGGAGTTACGGGGGGACCGAAAAACTGTTTTTT | CAWSYGGTEKLFF | TRBV30 | - | - | TRBJ1-4
TGTGCCAGCCGAACCGGGGGGGGAGGGTCCCACGAGCAGTACTTC | CASRTGGGGSHEQYF | TRBV6-1 | - | TRBD2 | TRBJ2-7
TGTGCCAGTAGTAGAGACAGGGGGAACTATGGCTACACCTTC | CASSRDRGNYGYTF | TRBV19 | - | TRBD1 | TRBJ1-2
TGTGCCAGCAGCCTAGAGATCTATGGCTACACCTTC | CASSLEIYGYTF | TRBV7-9 | - | - | TRBJ1-2
TGTGCCAGCAGCTTAGGACCAGGGGAAGCCTTC | CASSLGPGEAF | TRBV5-6 | - | - | TRBJ1-2
TGTGCCAGCAGCTTGCGGGATTCTGGCTACGAGCAGTACTTC | CASSLRDSGYEQYF | TRBV5-6 | - | - | TRBJ2-7